The following is a T cell receptor (beta chain) sequence with its context. The antigen is unknown. TCRdb's table, derived via immunoSEQ multiplex PCR, lists solely in-frame clones and lacks some. The sample holds 130,000 or so clones, 94% seen once. This specimen comes from a study of T cell responses to AZD1222 COVID-19 vaccine. Study details: Analyses pooled second doses at about 4 or about 12 weeks. General study results and limits: No repertoire was sampled before or during the peak T cell response, only after it. Spike-specific TCR breadth and depth grew following two AZD1222 doses. Donors were largely white British and mainly female; clonal diversity was possibly underestimated.

The CDR3 covers 15 residues. The V and J ends lost 1 base and 4 bases, in that order; junction bases with no gene match: 7. Germline CDR1 reads MGHRA; CDR2 reads YSYEKL. The specimen comprised peripheral blood, sampled on day 0 of AZD1222 vaccination. The V call is TRBV4-1, the J call TRBJ2-7; 7 positions match TRBD2. This sequence was found in an adult in good health. CDR3 in amino acids: CASSQVLGEGYEQYF. The CDR3 DNA follows: TGCGCCAGCAGCCAAGTTTTGGGGGAGGGATACGAGCAGTACTTC.